These 2 T cell receptor beta chains were all obtained from the same sample, sequenced in a study of OX40 agonist ivuxolimab in advanced cancers. Produced via immunoSEQ multiplex PCR; TCRdb's table is partial and in-frame only. The sample yields over 75,000 clones, around 85% seen once. The source material was CD4+ or CD8+ T cells sorted from blood, sampled in a trial of the OX40 agonist ivuxolimab. These receptor sequences come from an adult with an advanced solid tumor such as melanoma, head and neck, liver or kidney cancer.

This chain uses TRBV5-4 with TRBJ2-1; possible D gene TRBD1, 6 bases. CDR3 size: 14 residues. Trimming removed 2 bases at V and 3 bases at J, with 9 bases between. Germline V lookup: CDR1 SGHNT, CDR2 YYREEE (reference sequence). The CDR3 DNA sequence: TGTGCCAGCAGCTTCCGACAGGTCTACAATGAGCAGTTCTTC. This sequence encodes CASSFRQVYNEQFF. Full variable domain (outside the CDR3, taken from reference TRBV5-4 and TRBJ2-1): ETGVTQSPTHLIKTRGQQVTLRCSSQSGHNTVSWYQQALGQGPQFIFQYYREEENGRGNFPPRFSGLQFPNYSSELNVNALELDDSALYLCASSFRQVYNEQFFGPGTRLTVL.

This clone appeared once. The chain combines TRBV5-4 with TRBJ2-2; TRBD2 agrees at 8 bases. Germline V gene sequence: CDR1 SGHNT, CDR2 YYREEE (reference sequence). The ends lost 6 bases at V and 6 bases at J; junction bases unmatched: 16. CDR3 length: 17 amino acids. The CDR3 region has the DNA TGTGCCAGCACCCGGGGGGGGCAGAGGGTAGCGGCCGGGGAGCTGTTTTTT. It specifies CASTRGGQRVAAGELFF.